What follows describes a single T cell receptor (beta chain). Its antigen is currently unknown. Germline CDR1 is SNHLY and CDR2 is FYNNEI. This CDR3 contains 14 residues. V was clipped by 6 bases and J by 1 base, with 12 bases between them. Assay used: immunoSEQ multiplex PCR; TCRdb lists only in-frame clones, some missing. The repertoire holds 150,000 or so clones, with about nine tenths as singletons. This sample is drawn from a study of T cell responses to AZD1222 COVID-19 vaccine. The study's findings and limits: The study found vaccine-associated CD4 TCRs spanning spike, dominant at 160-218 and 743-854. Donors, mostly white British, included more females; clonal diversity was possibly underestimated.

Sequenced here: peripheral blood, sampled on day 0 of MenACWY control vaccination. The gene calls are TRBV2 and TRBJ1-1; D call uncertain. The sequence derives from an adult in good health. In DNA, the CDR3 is TGTGCCAGCAGCCTCCAGAGGCAGAACACTGAAGCTTTCTTT. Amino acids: CASSLQRQNTEAFF.